This T cell receptor (beta chain) appears in the sequencing data of a study of shared clonotypes between healthy human individuals. Notes on this clone: The antigen is not known. This specimen includes other DNA sequences encoding the same CDR3.

Study conclusions and caveats: Investigators expected sequencing depth to affect clonotype sharing among donors. Researchers found naive subsets generally carried larger estimated richness than memory subsets.

For sorted subsets, approximately 0.2 ug DNA per replicate equaled 30,000 or so T cell genomes. Profiling relied on immunoSEQ multiplex PCR, and the TCRdb table lists in-frame clones only, not all of them. Found here are some 2 million clones, roughly 95% of them singletons; the top ten hold 0.1% to 0.15%. Between the trimmed V and J ends, which lost 5 bases and 3 bases, there was a span of 8 bases. Germline CDR1 MNHNS, CDR2 SASEGT. The CDR3 covers 12 residues. The sequenced sample consisted of naive CD4+ T cells sorted from blood. Sample subset: CD45RA+ positively selected. The chain joins TRBV6-1 to TRBJ2-7, with D maybe TRBD1 (5 bases). The origin of this receptor is a man between 18 and 35 years old in good health. DNA for the CDR3: TGTGCCAGCAGTCCGCAGGGCTACGAGCAGTACTTC. Its translation is CASSPQGYEQYF.